The 18 T cell receptor beta chains in this list originate from one sample, sequenced in a study of cytomegalovirus exposure and HLA in healthy donors. The PCR used 60 Vbeta and 13 Jbeta primers. Data came from immunoSEQ multiplex PCR; TCRdb stores just in-frame clones and leaves some out. The sample contains 110,000 or so clones, roughly 72% of which appear only once. The sequenced sample consisted of PBMCs. These receptors were collected from a woman aged 40-49 years in good health and CMV-seropositive.

The chain is built from TRBV4-1 and TRBJ2-3, with D tentatively TRBD1 (5 bases). CDR1 MGHRA and CDR2 YSYEKL come from the germline V gene. The CDR3 runs 15 residues. Trimming took 6 bases from V and 0 from J, leaving 13 bases between them. The CDR3 region has the DNA TGCGCCAGCAGTCCAGACAGAACTAGCACAGATACGCAGTATTTT. It yields the protein CASSPDRTSTDTQYF.

J is TRBJ2-7 and V is TRBV10-3; 7 positions agree with TRBD2. Per germline, CDR1 ENHRY and CDR2 SYGVKD. The J segment lost 0 bases and the V segment lost 3 bases, leaving 5 bases of the junction unmatched. The CDR3 is 15 amino acids. The DNA for the CDR3 is TGTGCCATCAGTGAACAGCGGGGAGGCTCCTACGAGCAGTACTTC. Its translation: CAISEQRGGSYEQYF.

The genes are TRBV15 and TRBJ2-3; 9 bases are shared with TRBD2. The CDR3 contains 16 residues. Germline V gene sequence: CDR1 LNHNV, CDR2 YYDKDF (reference sequence). Trimming cost V 0 bases and J 4 bases; bases outside gene matches: 5. The DNA of the CDR3 is TGTGCCACCAGCAGAGAGGCGGGGGGGGCGCCAGATACGCAGTATTTT. Protein product: CATSREAGGAPDTQYF.

This clone has only one observation. The chain employs TRBV5-4 and TRBJ1-1, with 7 bases identical to TRBD1. The CDR3 runs to 15 residues. Trimming took 4 bases from V and 5 from J; bases not matched to a gene: 11. Germline V CDR1 and CDR2: SGHNT, YYREEE (reference sequence). The CDR3 reads CASSPLDRDSTEAFF. CDR3 DNA sequence: TGTGCCAGCAGCCCCCTAGACAGGGACAGTACTGAAGCTTTCTTT.

This chain joins TRBV5-5 and TRBJ1-4; 10 bases map to TRBD1. The CDR3 totals 15 residues. Unmatched junction bases numbered 6, after V lost 3 bases and J lost 7 bases. Germline CDR1 is SGHKS and CDR2 is YYEKEE (reference sequence). The CDR3 loop reads CASSWGQGIGEKLFF. CDR3 coding DNA: TGTGCCAGCAGCTGGGGACAGGGGATCGGTGAAAAACTGTTTTTT.

This chain joins TRBV9 and TRBJ2-3; weak D call: TRBD1 (6 bases). The CDR3 is 13 residues long. Trimming took 6 bases from V and 4 from J, leaving 12 bases between them. The V gene's germline CDR1 is SGDLS and CDR2 YYNGEE. The CDR3 loop reads CASNRDPADTQYF. CDR3 nucleotide sequence: TGTGCCAGCAACAGGGATCCGGCAGATACGCAGTATTTT. The full variable domain, rest sourced from reference TRBV9 and TRBJ2-3, is DSGVTQTPKHLITATGQRVTLRCSPRSGDLSVYWYQQSLDQGLQFLIQYYNGEERAKGNILERFSAQQFPDLHSELNLSSLELGDSALYFCASNRDPADTQYFGPGTRLTVL.

The chain couples TRBV28 to TRBJ1-1; D perhaps matches TRBD1 (6 bases). Trimming cost V 5 bases and J 1 base, with 20 bases left between them. The CDR3 is made up of 17 amino acids. Germline loops: CDR1 MDHEN, CDR2 SYDVKM. The CDR3: CASSPPQGKGWNTEAFF. The CDR3 region has the DNA TGTGCCAGCAGTCCCCCCCAGGGGAAGGGCTGGAACACTGAAGCTTTCTTT.

CDR3: CASKGTGLSGANVLTF. The CDR3 nucleotides read TGCGCCAGCAAGGGGACAGGCCTCTCTGGGGCCAACGTCCTGACTTTC. V usage is TRBV5-1 and J usage is TRBJ2-6; 8 nucleotides agree with TRBD1. Germline V gene data show CDR1 as SGHRS and CDR2 as YFSETQ. The J segment lost 0 bases and the V segment lost 6 bases, leaving 5 bases of the junction unmatched. The CDR3 runs 16 residues.

This clone has more than one count but fewer than ten. The chain uses TRBV2 and TRBJ1-2; D uncertain. V shed 3 bases and J shed 3 bases, with 11 bases lying between them. The germline V gene has CDR1 SNHLY and CDR2 FYNNEI. The CDR3 consists of 14 residues. CDR3 in DNA: TGTGCCAGCAGTGAGGCAGCGGAATACTATGGCTACACCTTC. Translated, it gives CASSEAAEYYGYTF.

This clone was seen a few times. The rearrangement uses TRBV6-6 and TRBJ1-1, with a possible D match to TRBD1 (5 bases). Trimming left V 7 bases short and J 2 bases short, with 17 bases between. This CDR3 has 15 residues. Germline CDR1 reads MNHNY; CDR2 reads SVGAGI (reference sequence). DNA for the CDR3: TGTGCCAGCATCCGTCGGGGGTCGGGCAACACTGAAGCTTTCTTT. This codes for CASIRRGSGNTEAFF.

V usage is TRBV2 and J usage is TRBJ1-5; 11 nucleotides agree with TRBD1. The CDR3 has 14 residues. Germline assignment: CDR1 SNHLY and CDR2 FYNNEI. J was trimmed by 5 bases and V by 5 bases; bases with no gene match: 2. The CDR3 reads CASSWGQGDQPQHF. CDR3 bases: TGTGCCAGCAGTTGGGGACAGGGGGATCAGCCCCAGCATTTT. Together with reference TRBV2 and TRBJ1-5, the CDR3 gives the full variable domain: EPEVTQTPSHQVTQMGQEVILRCVPISNHLYFYWYRQILGQKVEFLVSFYNNEISEKSEIFDDQFSVERPDGSNFTLKIRSTKLEDSAMYFCASSWGQGDQPQHFGDGTRLSIL.

The table lists this clone with a few counts. The rearrangement joins TRBV5-4 to TRBJ1-4, with a tentative D call TRBD1 (6 bases). The CDR3 is made up of 16 amino acids. The germline V gene encodes CDR1 SGHNT and CDR2 YYREEE (reference sequence). Trimming took off 4 bases at V and 0 bases at J, with 13 bases between the two ends. CDR3 nucleotides: TGTGCCAGCAGCCTCGGACAGCCCTCAACTAATGAAAAACTGTTTTTT. Its translation: CASSLGQPSTNEKLFF.

The rearrangement joins TRBV6-6 to TRBJ2-7, with 8 nucleotides matching TRBD2. V gave up 6 bases and J gave up 3 bases; unmatched junction bases: 7. CDR1 and CDR2 from the germline V gene are MNHNY and SVGAGI (reference sequence). The CDR3 totals 14 residues. The CDR3 coding sequence is TGTGCCAGCAGCCGCATAGCGGGAAACTACGAGCAGTACTTC. It encodes CASSRIAGNYEQYF.

The chain combines TRBV11-2 with TRBJ1-1; 8 bases map to TRBD1. Germline assignment: CDR1 SGHAT and CDR2 FQNNGV. The CDR3 sequence is 13 residues long. J was trimmed by 10 bases and V by 5 bases; bases with no gene match: 9. This chain's CDR3 is CASSPGQGVAAFF. The CDR3 nucleotides read TGTGCCAGCAGCCCAGGACAGGGTGTTGCAGCTTTCTTT.

This clone was found a few times. The V gene is TRBV9, the J gene TRBJ1-2; D is unclear. The CDR3 is 14 residues long. Trimming took 0 bases from V and 3 from J, leaving 9 bases between them. Germline V gene data show CDR1 as SGDLS and CDR2 as YYNGEE. The CDR3, as DNA: TGTGCCAGCAGCGTAGATGCAGACTACTATGGCTACACCTTC. Its protein is CASSVDADYYGYTF.

This clone appeared a few times. This sequence joins TRBV4-1 and TRBJ1-5; D gene uncertain. CDR3 length: 13 residues. The V gene's germline CDR1 is MGHRA and CDR2 YSYEKL. V shed 1 base and J shed 7 bases, with 8 bases lying between them. The CDR3 region is CASSQVLEQPQHF. The CDR3 DNA reads TGCGCCAGCAGCCAAGTGCTGGAGCAGCCCCAGCATTTT.

The J gene is TRBJ2-2, the V gene TRBV5-4; maybe TRBD1 (5 bases). V lost 2 bases to trimming and J lost 4 bases, with 15 bases between them. The CDR3 length is 16 residues. CDR1 SGHNT and CDR2 YYREEE come from the germline V gene (reference sequence). CDR3 residues: CASSLSGQKGTGELFF. The DNA for the CDR3 is TGTGCCAGCAGCTTATCCGGACAAAAGGGCACCGGGGAGCTGTTTTTT.

The V and J genes are TRBV19 and TRBJ2-1, with D perhaps TRBD2 (6 bases). The ends were cut back, 3 bases at V and 7 bases at J, with 16 bases in the middle. This CDR3 comprises 15 residues. Looked up from germline, CDR1 is LNHDA and CDR2 is SQIVND (reference sequence). The CDR3 here is CASSIGGAGMNEQFF. The CDR3 DNA reads TGTGCCAGTAGTATCGGAGGGGCGGGGATGAATGAGCAGTTCTTC.